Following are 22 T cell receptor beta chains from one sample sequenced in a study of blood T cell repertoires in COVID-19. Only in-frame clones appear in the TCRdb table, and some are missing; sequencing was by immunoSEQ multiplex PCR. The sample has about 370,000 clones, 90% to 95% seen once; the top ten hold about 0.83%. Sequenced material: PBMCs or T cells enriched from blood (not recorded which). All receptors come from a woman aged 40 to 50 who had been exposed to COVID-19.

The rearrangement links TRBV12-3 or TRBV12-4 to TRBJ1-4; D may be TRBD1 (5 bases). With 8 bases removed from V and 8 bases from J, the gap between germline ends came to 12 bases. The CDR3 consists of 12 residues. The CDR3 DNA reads TGTGCCAGCCTCGGAGGGGTGGAAAAACTGTTTTTT. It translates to CASLGGVEKLFF.

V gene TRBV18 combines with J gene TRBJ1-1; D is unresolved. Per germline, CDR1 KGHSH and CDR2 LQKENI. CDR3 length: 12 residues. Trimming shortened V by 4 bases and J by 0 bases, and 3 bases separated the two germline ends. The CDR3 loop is CASSLMNTEAFF. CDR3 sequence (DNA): TGTGCCAGCTCACTTATGAACACTGAAGCTTTCTTT.

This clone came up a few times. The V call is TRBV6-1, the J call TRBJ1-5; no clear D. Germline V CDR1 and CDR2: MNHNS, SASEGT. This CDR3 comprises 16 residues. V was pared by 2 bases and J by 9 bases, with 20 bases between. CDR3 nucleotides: TGTGCCAGCAGTGAACTTTTTGTGGCGGGCACATGGCCCCAGCATTTT. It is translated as CASSELFVAGTWPQHF.

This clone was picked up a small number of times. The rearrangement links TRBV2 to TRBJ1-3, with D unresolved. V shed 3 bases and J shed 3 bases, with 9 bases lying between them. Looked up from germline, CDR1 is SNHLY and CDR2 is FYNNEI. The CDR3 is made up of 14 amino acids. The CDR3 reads CASSDQYSGNTIYF. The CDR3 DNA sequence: TGTGCCAGCAGTGATCAGTACAGTGGAAACACCATATATTTT.

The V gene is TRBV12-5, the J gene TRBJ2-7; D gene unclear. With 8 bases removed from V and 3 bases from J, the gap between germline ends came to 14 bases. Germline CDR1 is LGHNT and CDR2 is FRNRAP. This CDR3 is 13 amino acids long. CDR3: CASRLSSNYEQYF. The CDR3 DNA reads TGTGCTAGTCGACTTAGCAGTAACTACGAGCAGTACTTC.

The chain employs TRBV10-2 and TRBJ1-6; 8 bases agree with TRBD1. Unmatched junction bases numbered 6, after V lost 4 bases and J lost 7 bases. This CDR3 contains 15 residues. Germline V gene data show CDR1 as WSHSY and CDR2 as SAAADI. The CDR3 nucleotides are TGCGCCAGCAGTGCGCAGGGGGCAGGAAATTCACCCCTCCACTTT. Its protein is CASSAQGAGNSPLHF.

CDR3 sequence (DNA): TGTGCCAGCAGCTCTGAGGCGGGGAGGAAATACAATGAGCAGTTCTTC. It yields the protein CASSSEAGRKYNEQFF. J is TRBJ2-1 and V is TRBV7-2; maybe TRBD2 (6 bases). This CDR3 has 16 amino acids. The V end was cut by 4 bases, the J end by 4 bases, with 17 bases between. In germline, CDR1 is SGHTA, CDR2 FQGNSA. The full variable domain, completed using reference TRBV7-2 and TRBJ2-1, is GAGVSQSPSNKVTEKGKDVELRCDPISGHTALYWYRQSLGQGLEFLIYFQGNSAPDKSGLPSDRFSAERTGGSVSTLTIQRTQQEDSAVYLCASSSEAGRKYNEQFFGPGTRLTVL.

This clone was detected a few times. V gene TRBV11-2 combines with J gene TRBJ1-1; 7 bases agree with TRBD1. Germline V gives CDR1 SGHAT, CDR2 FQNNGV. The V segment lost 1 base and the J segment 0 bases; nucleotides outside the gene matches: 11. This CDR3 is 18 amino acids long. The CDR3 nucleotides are TGTGCCAGCAGCTTAGGGGACAGAACCGATTATTTGAACACTGAAGCTTTCTTT. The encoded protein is CASSLGDRTDYLNTEAFF.

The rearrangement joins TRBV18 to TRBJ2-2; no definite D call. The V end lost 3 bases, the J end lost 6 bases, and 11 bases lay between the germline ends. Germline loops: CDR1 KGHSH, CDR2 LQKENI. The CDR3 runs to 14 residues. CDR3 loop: CASSPTVGPGELFF. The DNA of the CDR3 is TGTGCCAGCTCACCGACGGTTGGGCCCGGGGAGCTGTTTTTT.

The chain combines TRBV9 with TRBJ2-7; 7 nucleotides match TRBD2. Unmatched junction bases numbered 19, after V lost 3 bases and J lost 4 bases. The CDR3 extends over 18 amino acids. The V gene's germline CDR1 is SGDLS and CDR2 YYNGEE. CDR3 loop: CASSAGPPTSRRNYEQYF. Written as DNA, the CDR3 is TGTGCCAGCAGCGCGGGGCCCCCGACTAGCAGGAGAAATTACGAGCAGTACTTC.

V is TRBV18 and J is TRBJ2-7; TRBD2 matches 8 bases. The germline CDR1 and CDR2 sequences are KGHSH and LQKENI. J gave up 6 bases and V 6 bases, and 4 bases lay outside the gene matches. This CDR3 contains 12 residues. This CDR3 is CASSSRGGEQYF. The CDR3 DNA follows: TGTGCCAGCTCGTCCCGGGGGGGCGAGCAGTACTTC.

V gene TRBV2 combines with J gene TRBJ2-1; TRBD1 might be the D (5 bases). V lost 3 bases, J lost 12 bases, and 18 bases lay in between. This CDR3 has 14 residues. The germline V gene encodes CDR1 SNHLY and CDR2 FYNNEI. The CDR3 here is CASSDWARVDGQFF. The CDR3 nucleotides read TGTGCCAGCAGTGATTGGGCCAGGGTTGACGGGCAGTTCTTC.

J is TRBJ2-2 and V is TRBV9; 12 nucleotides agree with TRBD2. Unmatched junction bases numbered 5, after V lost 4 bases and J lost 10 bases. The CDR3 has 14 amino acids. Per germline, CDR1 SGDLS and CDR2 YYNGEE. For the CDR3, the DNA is TGTGCCAGCAGCCGGACTAGCGGGGTTGAGGAGCTGTTTTTT. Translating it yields CASSRTSGVEELFF.

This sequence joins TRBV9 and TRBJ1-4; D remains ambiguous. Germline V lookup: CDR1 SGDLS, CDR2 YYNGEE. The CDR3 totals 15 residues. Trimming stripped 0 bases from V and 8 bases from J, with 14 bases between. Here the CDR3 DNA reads TGTGCCAGCAGCGTAGAGGGCTCCCCGGGGGAAAAACTGTTTTTT. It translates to CASSVEGSPGEKLFF.

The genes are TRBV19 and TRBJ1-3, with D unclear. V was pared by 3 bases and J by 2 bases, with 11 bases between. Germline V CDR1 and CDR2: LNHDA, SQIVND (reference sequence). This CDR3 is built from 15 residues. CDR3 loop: CASSIRGGTGNTIYF. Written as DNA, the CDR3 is TGTGCCAGTAGTATCCGGGGTGGCACTGGAAACACCATATATTTT.

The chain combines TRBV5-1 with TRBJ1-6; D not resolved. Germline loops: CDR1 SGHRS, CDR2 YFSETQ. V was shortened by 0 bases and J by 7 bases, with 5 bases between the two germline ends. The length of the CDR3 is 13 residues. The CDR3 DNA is TGCGCCAGCAGCTTGGGTCCAAATTCACCCCTCCACTTT. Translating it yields CASSLGPNSPLHF.

The CDR3 is CASSWIGTGPNEQYF. CDR3 bases: TGTGCCAGCAGCTGGATCGGGACAGGGCCTAATGAGCAGTACTTC. This chain links TRBV7-9 with TRBJ2-7, with 9 bases identical to TRBD1. The CDR3 runs 15 residues. Per the germline V gene, CDR1 is SEHNR and CDR2 is FQNEAQ (reference sequence). Losses at the gene ends were 4 bases for V and 7 bases for J; bases not matched to a gene: 11.

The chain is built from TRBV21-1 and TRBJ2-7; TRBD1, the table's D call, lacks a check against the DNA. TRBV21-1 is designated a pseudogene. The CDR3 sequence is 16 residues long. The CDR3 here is CASSLPAGQTSYEQYF. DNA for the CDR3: TGTGCCAGCAGCCTACCGGCCGGACAGACCTCCTACGAGCAGTACTTC.

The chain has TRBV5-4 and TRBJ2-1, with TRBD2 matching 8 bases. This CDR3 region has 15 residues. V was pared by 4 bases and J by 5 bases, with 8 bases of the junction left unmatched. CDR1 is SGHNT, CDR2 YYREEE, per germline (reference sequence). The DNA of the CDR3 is TGTGCCAGCAGCCGAGCGGGAGATCGTCACAATGAGCAGTTCTTC. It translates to CASSRAGDRHNEQFF. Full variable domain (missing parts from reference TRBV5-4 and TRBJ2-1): ETGVTQSPTHLIKTRGQQVTLRCSSQSGHNTVSWYQQALGQGPQFIFQYYREEENGRGNFPPRFSGLQFPNYSSELNVNALELDDSALYLCASSRAGDRHNEQFFGPGTRLTVL.

The CDR3 region has the DNA TGTGCCAGCAGCCAAAGCCCCTTGGGACAGTCGAACACTGAAGCTTTCTTT. Its translation: CASSQSPLGQSNTEAFF. The chain carries TRBV3-1 (or the pseudogene TRBV3-2) and TRBJ1-1, with 7 nucleotides matching TRBD1. Losses at the gene ends were 2 bases for V and 1 base for J; bases not matched to a gene: 10. This CDR3 comprises 17 residues. CDR1 and CDR2 from the germline V gene are LGHDT and YNNKEL (reference sequence).

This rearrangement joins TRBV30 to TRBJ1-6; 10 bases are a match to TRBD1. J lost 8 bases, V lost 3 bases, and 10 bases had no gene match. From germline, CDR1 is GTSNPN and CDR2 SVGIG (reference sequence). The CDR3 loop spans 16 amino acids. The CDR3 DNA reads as TGTGCCTGGAGAACGGGACAGGGGAGGGACTATTCACCCCTCCACTTT. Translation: CAWRTGQGRDYSPLHF.

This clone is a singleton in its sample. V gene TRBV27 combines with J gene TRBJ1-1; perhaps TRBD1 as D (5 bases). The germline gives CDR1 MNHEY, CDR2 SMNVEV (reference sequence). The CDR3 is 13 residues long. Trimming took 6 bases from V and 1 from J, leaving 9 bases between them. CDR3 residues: CASSIGQNTEAFF. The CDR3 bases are TGTGCCAGCAGCATAGGACAGAACACTGAAGCTTTCTTT.